This T cell receptor (beta chain) was found in a study of response to subunit inactivated influenza vaccine. Broader study findings: There was a suggestion from the authors that each seasonal influenza vaccination recruits few new T cells.

In regard to this clonotype: Its antigen is unknown.

A single record per CDR3 protein comes from TCRdb applying MiXCR to the RT-PCR reads. This table holds almost 600,000 distinct CDR3 sequences, 14% found once. V lost 4 bases to trimming and J lost 7 bases, with 11 bases between them. The CDR3 sequence is 12 residues long. The germline V gene encodes CDR1 SQVTM and CDR2 ANQGSEA. This chain connects TRBV29-1 to TRBJ2-1; no firm D call. Sequencing was performed on PBMCs from blood, taken roughly 12 days after vaccination. The source is a man in his fifties or sixties who received an inactivated influenza vaccine. The CDR3 spells CSVAAAGNEQFF. The CDR3, as DNA: TGCAGCGTTGCTGCAGCCGGAAATGAGCAGTTCTTC.